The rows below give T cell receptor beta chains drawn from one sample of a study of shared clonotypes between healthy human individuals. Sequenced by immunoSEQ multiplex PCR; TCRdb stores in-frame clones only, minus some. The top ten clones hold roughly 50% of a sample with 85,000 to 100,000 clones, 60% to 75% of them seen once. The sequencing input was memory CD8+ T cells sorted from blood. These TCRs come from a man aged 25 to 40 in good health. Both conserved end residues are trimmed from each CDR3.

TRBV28 ASSQEGFNYGYT
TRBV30 AWTRQGASGNTIY
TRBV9 ASSPRTSRNEQY
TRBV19 ASGFRGLAGKGEQF
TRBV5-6 ASSLGQGNEQF
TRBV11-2 ASSYPRGARAGNTIY
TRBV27 ASSSSGSVDTQY
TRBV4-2 ASSGRGRAFGNEQF
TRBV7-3 ASSPSGAGLSYNEQF
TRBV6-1 ATLRTVADGYT
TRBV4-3 ASSPNVPTGSPSTGELF
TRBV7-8 ASRDRGDGYT
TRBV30 AWSDRAFSGNTIY
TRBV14 ASSQEIVGNEQF
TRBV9 ASSPGDIGEAF
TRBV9 ASSETSGGSYEQY
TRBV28 ASSLSGDSNQPQH
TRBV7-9 ASSPSGSLDGETQY
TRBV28 ASSSVYEQY
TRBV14 ASSHRTGTRGAEQY
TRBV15 ATSRVSGSLYEQY
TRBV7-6 ASSLGGGSNQPQH
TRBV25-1 ASTGHAEEQEDEQF
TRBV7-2 ASSPMAGSDTQY
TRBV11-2 ATSKPTGAETQY
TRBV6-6 ASSYGTGGYEQY
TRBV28 ASSLKSTDTQY
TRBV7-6 ASSLSANTEAF
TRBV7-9 ASSLVGGSAAEAF
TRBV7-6 ASSIGQGASNEQF
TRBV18 ASSPGTGVYEQY
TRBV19 ASSPGRTISNEQF
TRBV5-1 ASSPRTSGGTDTQY
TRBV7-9 ASSFGTSGSYNEQF
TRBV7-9 ASSLPGGDAEAF
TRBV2 ASRPGTSADTQY
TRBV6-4 ASSTSGSATDTQY
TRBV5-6 ASSPGGQMNTEAF
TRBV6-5 ASSYGMDGSYEQY
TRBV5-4 ASSYRAGVFTDTQY
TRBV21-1 ASSKASGSSGANVLT
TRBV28 ASRGFVSGDEQY
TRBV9 ASSVDGEAGVRVTQF
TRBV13 ASSSRGAYEQY
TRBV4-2 ASSPQPGGLQNEQF
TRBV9 ASSVGVGQETQY
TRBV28 ASSFQGSKNIQY
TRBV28 ASSAASLAGGLTDTQY
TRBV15 ATSRDRGPHNEQF
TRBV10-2 ASSESGDLSSYEQY
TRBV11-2 ASSPTDGFNYGYT
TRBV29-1 SVSRTGGSYEQY